This TCR beta chain is drawn from a study of blood T cell repertoires in COVID-19. At the level of the study: Specimens from acute and convalescent COVID-19 originated in the United States, Italy and Spain. The analysed material was cDNA or gDNA that came from T cells, B-cell-depleted T cells, or PBMCs.

Per the original data handling: How many nucleated cells were present was estimated from reference gene primer amplification. Here immunoSEQ multiplex PCR was the method, and the copy in TCRdb shows in-frame clones only, minus some. D and trimming were read from the DNA, whereas the V and J calls and clone size are those reported in that table. Among 100,000 or so clones listed, roughly 76% were seen once. Germline-derived CDR1 and CDR2 are GTSNPN and SVGIG (reference sequence). The CDR3 is made up of 14 amino acids. V shed 0 bases and J shed 7 bases, with 12 bases lying between them. The clonotype was recovered from a woman between 65 and 79 years old with acute or convalescent COVID-19. The gene calls are TRBV30 and TRBJ2-2; D gene unclear. The specimen was peripheral blood. CDR3 region: CAWSVLPRVGELFF. For the CDR3, the DNA is TGTGCCTGGAGTGTACTGCCCCGAGTCGGGGAGCTGTTTTTT.